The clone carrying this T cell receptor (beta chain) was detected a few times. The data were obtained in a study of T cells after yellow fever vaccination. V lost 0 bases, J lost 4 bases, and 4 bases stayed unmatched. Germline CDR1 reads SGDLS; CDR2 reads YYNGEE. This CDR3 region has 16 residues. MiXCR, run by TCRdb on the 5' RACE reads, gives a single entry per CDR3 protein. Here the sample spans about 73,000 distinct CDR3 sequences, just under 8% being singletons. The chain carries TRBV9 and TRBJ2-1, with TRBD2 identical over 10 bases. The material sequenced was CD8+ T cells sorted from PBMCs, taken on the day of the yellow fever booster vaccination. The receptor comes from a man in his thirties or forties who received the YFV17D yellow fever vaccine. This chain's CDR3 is CASSVEGTSVYNEQFF. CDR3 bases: TGTGCCAGCAGCGTAGAAGGGACTAGCGTGTACAATGAGCAGTTCTTC. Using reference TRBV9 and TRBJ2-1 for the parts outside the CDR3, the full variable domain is DSGVTQTPKHLITATGQRVTLRCSPRSGDLSVYWYQQSLDQGLQFLIQYYNGEERAKGNILERFSAQQFPDLHSELNLSSLELGDSALYFCASSVEGTSVYNEQFFGPGTRLTVL.